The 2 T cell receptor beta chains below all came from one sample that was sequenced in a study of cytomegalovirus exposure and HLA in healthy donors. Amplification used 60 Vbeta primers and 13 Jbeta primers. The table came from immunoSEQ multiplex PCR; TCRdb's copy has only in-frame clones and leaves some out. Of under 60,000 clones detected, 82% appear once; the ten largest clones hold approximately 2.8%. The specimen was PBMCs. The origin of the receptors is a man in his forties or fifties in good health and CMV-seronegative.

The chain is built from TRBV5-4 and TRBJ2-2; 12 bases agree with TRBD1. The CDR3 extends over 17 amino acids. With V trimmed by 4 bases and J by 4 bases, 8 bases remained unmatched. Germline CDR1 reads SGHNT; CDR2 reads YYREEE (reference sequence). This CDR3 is CASSPSGTGGFTGELFF. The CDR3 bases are TGTGCCAGCAGCCCTAGTGGGACAGGGGGCTTCACCGGGGAGCTGTTTTTT.

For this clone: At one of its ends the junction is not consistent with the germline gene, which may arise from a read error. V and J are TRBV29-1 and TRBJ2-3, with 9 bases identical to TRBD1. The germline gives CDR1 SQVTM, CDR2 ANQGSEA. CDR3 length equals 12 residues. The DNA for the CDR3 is TGCGGCGTAGGACAGGGGACAGATACGCAGTATTTT. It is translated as CGVGQGTDTQYF.